The 11 T cell receptor beta chains in this list originate from one sample, sequenced in a study of cytomegalovirus exposure and HLA in healthy donors. Assay used: immunoSEQ multiplex PCR; TCRdb lists only in-frame clones, some missing. The data show over 50,000 clones, about 96% seen once. Material for sequencing was PBMCs. Receptors were obtained from a young woman in good health and CMV-seronegative.

The V call is TRBV4-3, the J call TRBJ2-7, with TRBD2 matching 8 bases. Germline V gene lookup returns CDR1 LGHNA and CDR2 YSLEER. V gave up 0 bases and J gave up 1 base; unmatched junction bases: 11. The CDR3 loop spans 18 amino acids. The CDR3 nucleotides are TGCGCCAGCAGCCAAGATTCGGTTGTGGTAGCGGGATCCTACGAGCAGTACTTC. Translating it yields CASSQDSVVVAGSYEQYF.

This clone appeared once. The J gene is TRBJ1-1, the V gene TRBV7-9; 8 bases match TRBD1. The germline V gene has CDR1 SEHNR and CDR2 FQNEAQ (reference sequence). This CDR3 spans 14 amino acids. Trimming cost V 5 bases and J 3 bases; bases outside gene matches: 5. CDR3 nucleotides: TGTGCCAGCAGCCTCAGGGGGCGGGACACTGAAGCTTTCTTT. Protein: CASSLRGRDTEAFF. The variable domain in full, with the rest retrieved from reference TRBV7-9 and TRBJ1-1, is DTGVSQNPRHKITKRGQNVTFRCDPISEHNRLYWYRQTLGQGPEFLTYFQNEAQLEKSRLLSDRFSAERPKGSFSTLEIQRTEQGDSAMYLCASSLRGRDTEAFFGQGTRLTVV.

The V call is TRBV21-1, the J call TRBJ2-5; the D segment call TRBD1 is taken from the table without a DNA check. TRBV21-1 is a pseudogene locus. The CDR3 loop spans 17 amino acids. The CDR3: CASSVTGTSLRVETQYF. The CDR3 region has the DNA TGTGCCAGCAGCGTGACCGGGACATCCCTACGGGTGGAGACCCAGTACTTC.

The rearrangement links TRBV5-1 to TRBJ2-4, with 10 bases aligning to TRBD2. The V gene end was trimmed by 4 bases and the J gene end by 5 bases; junction bases not matched to a gene: 12. Germline V gene sequence: CDR1 SGHRS, CDR2 YFSETQ. This CDR3 has 17 residues. The CDR3 nucleotides are TGCGCCAGCAGCCCCGCGGGGATAGCGGGAGGACAAAACATTCAGTACTTC. Translating it yields CASSPAGIAGGQNIQYF.

As regards this clone: Within the sample, other DNA sequences also encode this same CDR3. The chain joins TRBV6-5 to TRBJ1-1; 7 nucleotides agree with TRBD1. The germline V gene encodes CDR1 MNHEY and CDR2 SVGAGI. J lost 1 base, V lost 2 bases, and 1 base had no gene match. The CDR3 covers 14 residues. The CDR3: CASSYGTANTEAFF. As DNA, the CDR3 is TGTGCCAGCAGTTACGGGACAGCGAACACTGAAGCTTTCTTT.

J is TRBJ1-2 and V is TRBV5-6; D is possibly TRBD1 (5 bases). Germline V CDR1 and CDR2: SGHDT, YYEEEE. The V gene lost 4 bases and the J gene lost 5 bases, with 18 bases spanning the gap. This CDR3 spans 15 amino acids. The CDR3 DNA reads TGTGCCAGCAGCCCCCGGGGGGAAGCTTGGTATGGCTACACCTTC. This gives the protein CASSPRGEAWYGYTF.

With respect to this clone: At one of its ends the junction is not consistent with the germline gene, which may arise from a read error. V gene TRBV7-7 combines with J gene TRBJ2-7; 7 bases are shared with TRBD1. The CDR3 loop spans 14 amino acids. Per germline, CDR1 SSHAT and CDR2 FNYEAQ (reference sequence). The CDR3 DNA reads as TGTGCTAGCAGCTTAGGGGCCGGGACAGACGAGCAGTACTTC. Protein sequence: CASSLGAGTDEQYF.

The chain uses TRBV19 and TRBJ2-1; TRBD1 agrees at 8 bases. CDR1 is LNHDA, CDR2 SQIVND, per germline (reference sequence). The CDR3 extends over 14 amino acids. After removal of 4 bases from V and 7 bases from J, the junction contained 6 bases not matched to a gene. CDR3 region: CASSTGGPGNEQFF. DNA for the CDR3: TGTGCCAGTAGTACAGGGGGCCCGGGGAATGAGCAGTTCTTC. Variable domain in full (rest from reference TRBV19 and TRBJ2-1): DGGITQSPKYLFRKEGQNVTLSCEQNLNHDAMYWYRQDPGQGLRLIYYSQIVNDFQKGDIAEGYSVSREKKESFPLTVTSAQKNPTAFYLCASSTGGPGNEQFFGPGTRLTVL.

This clone was seen a handful of times. Other DNA variants within this sample encode the same CDR3. The genes are TRBV6-4 and TRBJ2-3; D possibly corresponds to TRBD1 (5 bases). The CDR3 runs to 14 residues. V was clipped by 3 bases and J by 4 bases, with 11 bases between them. Germline V gene data show CDR1 as MRHNA and CDR2 as SNTAGT. CDR3 region: CASSDGQGADTQYF. The CDR3 DNA sequence: TGTGCCAGCAGTGATGGGCAGGGCGCAGATACGCAGTATTTT.

The genes are TRBV7-9 and TRBJ2-3; D may be TRBD2 (5 bases). Germline CDR1 is SEHNR and CDR2 is FQNEAQ (reference sequence). Trimming removed 0 bases at V and 4 bases at J, with 8 bases between. The CDR3 is made up of 14 amino acids. CDR3 in amino acids: CASSLALAADTQYF. CDR3 nucleotides: TGTGCCAGCAGCTTAGCCCTAGCAGCAGATACGCAGTATTTT.

Only one count was recorded for this clone. The V call is TRBV7-9, the J call TRBJ2-7; the D gene is possibly TRBD1 (6 bases). This CDR3 has 13 residues. Germline V lookup: CDR1 SEHNR, CDR2 FQNEAQ (reference sequence). V gave up 8 bases and J gave up 0 bases, with 11 bases separating them. The DNA of the CDR3 is TGTGCCAGCCGAGGACAGAACTCCTACGAGCAGTACTTC. Amino acid sequence: CASRGQNSYEQYF.